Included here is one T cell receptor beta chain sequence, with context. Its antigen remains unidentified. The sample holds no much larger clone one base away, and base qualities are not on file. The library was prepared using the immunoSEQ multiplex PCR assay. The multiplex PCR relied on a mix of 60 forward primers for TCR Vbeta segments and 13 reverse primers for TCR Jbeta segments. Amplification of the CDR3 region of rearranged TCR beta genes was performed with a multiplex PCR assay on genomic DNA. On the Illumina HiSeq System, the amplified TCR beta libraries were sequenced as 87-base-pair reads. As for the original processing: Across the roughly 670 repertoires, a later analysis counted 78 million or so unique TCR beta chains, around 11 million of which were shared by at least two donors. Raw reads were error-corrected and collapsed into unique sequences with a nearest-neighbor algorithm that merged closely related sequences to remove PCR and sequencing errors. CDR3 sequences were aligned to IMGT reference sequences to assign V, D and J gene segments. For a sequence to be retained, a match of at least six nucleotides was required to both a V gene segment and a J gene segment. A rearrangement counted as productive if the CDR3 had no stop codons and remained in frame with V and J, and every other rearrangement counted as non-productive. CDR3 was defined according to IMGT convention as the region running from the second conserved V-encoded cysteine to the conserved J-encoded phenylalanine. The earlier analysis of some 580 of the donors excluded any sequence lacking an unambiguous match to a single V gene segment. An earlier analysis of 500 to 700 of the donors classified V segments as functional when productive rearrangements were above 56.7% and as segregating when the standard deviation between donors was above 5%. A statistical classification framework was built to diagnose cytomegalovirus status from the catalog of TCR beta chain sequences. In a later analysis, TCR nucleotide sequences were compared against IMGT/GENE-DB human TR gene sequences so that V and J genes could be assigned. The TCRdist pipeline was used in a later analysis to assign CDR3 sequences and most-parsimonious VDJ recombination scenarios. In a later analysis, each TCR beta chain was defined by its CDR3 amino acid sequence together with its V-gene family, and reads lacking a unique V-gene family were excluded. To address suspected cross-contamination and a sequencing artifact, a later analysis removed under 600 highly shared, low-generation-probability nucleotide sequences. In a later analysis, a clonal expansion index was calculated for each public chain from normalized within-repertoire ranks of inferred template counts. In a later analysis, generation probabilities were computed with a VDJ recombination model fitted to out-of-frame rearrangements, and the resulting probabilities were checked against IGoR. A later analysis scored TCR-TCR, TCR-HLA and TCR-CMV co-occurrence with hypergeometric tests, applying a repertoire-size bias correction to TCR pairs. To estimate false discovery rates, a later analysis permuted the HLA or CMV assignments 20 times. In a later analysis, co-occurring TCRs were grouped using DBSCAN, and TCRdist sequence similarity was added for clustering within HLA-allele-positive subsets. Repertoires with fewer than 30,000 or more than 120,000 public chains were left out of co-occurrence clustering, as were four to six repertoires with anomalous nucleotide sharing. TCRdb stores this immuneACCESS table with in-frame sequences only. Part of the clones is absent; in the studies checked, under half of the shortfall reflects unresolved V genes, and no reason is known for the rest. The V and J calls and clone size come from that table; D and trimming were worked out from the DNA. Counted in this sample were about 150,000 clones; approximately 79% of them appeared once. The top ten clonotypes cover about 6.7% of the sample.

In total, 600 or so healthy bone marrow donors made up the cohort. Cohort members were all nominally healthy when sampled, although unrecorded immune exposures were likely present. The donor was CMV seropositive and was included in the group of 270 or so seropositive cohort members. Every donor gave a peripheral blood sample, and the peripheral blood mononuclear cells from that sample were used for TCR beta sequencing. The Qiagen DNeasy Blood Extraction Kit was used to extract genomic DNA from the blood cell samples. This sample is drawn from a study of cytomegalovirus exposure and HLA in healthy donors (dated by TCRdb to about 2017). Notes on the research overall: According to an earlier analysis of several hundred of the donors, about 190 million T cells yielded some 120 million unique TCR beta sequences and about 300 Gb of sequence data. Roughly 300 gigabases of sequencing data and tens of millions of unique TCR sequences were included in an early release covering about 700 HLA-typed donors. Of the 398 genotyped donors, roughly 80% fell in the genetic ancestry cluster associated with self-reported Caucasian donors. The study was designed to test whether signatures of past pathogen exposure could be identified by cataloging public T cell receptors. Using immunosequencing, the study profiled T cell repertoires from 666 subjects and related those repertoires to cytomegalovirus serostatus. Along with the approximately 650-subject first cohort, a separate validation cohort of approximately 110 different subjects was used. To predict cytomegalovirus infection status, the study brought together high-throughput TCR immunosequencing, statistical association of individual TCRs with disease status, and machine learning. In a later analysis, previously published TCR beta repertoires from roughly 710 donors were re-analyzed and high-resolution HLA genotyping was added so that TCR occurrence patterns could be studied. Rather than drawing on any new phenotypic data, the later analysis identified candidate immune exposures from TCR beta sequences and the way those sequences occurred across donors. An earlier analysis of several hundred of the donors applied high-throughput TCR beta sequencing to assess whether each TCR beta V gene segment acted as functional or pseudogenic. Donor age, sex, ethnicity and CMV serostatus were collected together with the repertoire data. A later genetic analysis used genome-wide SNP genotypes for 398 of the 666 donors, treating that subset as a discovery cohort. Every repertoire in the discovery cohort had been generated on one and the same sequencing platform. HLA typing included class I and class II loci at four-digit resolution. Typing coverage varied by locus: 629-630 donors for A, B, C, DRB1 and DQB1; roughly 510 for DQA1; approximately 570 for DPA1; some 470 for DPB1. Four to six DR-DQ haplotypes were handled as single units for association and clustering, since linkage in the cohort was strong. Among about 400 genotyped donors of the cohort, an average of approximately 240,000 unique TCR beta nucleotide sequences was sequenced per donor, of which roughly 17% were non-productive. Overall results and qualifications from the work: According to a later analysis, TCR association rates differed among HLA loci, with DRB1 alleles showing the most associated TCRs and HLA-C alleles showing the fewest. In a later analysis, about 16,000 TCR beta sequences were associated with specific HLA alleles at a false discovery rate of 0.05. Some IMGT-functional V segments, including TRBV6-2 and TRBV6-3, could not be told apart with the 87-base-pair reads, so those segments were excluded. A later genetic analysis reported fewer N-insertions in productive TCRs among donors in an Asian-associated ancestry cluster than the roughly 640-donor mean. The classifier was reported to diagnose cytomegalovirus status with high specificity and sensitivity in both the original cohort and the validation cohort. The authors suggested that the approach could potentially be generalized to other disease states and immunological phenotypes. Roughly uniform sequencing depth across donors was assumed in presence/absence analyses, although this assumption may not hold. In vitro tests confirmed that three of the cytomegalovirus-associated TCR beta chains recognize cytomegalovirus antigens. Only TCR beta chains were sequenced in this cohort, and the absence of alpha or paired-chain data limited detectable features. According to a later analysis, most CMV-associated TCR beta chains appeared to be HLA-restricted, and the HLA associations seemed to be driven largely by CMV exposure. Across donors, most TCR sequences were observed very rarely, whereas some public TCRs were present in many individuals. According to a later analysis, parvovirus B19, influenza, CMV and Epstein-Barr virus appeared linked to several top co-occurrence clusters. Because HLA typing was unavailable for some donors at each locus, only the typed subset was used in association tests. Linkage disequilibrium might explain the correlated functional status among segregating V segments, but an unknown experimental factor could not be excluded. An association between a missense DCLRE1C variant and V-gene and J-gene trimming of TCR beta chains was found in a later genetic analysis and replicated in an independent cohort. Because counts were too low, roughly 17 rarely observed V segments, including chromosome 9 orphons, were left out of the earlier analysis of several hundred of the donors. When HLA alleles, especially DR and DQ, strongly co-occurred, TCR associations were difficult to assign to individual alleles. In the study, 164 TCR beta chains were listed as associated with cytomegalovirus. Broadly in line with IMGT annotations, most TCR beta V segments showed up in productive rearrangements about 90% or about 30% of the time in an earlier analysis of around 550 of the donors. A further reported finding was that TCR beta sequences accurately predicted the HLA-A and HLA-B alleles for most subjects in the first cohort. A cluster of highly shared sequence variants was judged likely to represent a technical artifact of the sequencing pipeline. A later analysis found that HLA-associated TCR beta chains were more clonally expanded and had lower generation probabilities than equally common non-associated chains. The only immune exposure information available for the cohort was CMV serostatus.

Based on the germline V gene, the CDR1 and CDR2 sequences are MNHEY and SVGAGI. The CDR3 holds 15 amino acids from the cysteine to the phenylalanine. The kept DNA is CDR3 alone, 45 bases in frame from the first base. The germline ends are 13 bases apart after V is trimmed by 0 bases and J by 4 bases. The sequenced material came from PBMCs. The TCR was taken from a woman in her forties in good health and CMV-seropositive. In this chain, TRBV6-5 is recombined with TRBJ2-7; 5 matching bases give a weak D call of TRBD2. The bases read TGTGCCAGCAGTTACTCCTGGAGGAGTAAATACGAGCAGTACTTC. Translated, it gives CASSYSWRSKYEQYF.